Listed below are T cell receptor beta chains from one sample, sequenced in a study of vaccination effects on CD4 cells after COVID-19. Their antigens remain unidentified. The data were produced by immunoSEQ multiplex PCR, yet TCRdb's version contains in-frame clones alone and is incomplete. The data show 57,000 or so clones, with approximately 72% seen just once and 4.3% held by the top ten. The sequenced sample was CD4+ T cells from PBMCs cultured without peptide, obtained after COVID-19 vaccination. Source of these receptors: a human donor who received a COVID-19 vaccine. The CDR3 runs from the conserved cysteine through the conserved F or W. Fields, in order: V gene, clone size, J gene, D gene, CDR3 protein, CDR3 DNA. The D gene is left open where the match is weak. Part of the rows lack a size; the others show once, few, many or a class for expanded clones.

TRBV20-1	-	TRBJ2-3	-	CSANDGAGRGDTQYF	TGCAGTGCTAATGACGGAGCGGGTCGGGGAGATACGCAGTATTTT
TRBV27	-	TRBJ2-1	-	CASSLSRQQYNEQFF	TGTGCCAGCAGTTTATCGAGGCAGCAGTACAATGAGCAGTTCTTC
TRBV19	-	TRBJ1-5	TRBD1	CASRDRGQPQHF	TGTGCCAGCCGGGACAGGGGTCAGCCCCAGCATTTT
TRBV9	-	TRBJ2-5	TRBD2	CASSVVSGGFGETQYF	TGTGCCAGCAGCGTAGTTAGCGGGGGGTTCGGAGAGACCCAGTACTTC
TRBV2	once	TRBJ1-2	TRBD1	CASSEGTGGGYTF	TGTGCCAGCAGTGAGGGGACAGGTGGGGGCTACACCTTC
TRBV3-1/TRBV3-2	-	TRBJ2-7	-	CASSQGLRTKELLYEQYF	TGTGCCAGCAGCCAAGGGCTGAGGACTAAAGAATTACTTTACGAGCAGTACTTC
TRBV7-3	-	TRBJ2-1	TRBD2	CASSPGGSYNEQFF	TGTGCCAGCTCCCCGGGGGGCTCCTACAATGAGCAGTTCTTC
TRBV5-1	-	TRBJ2-5	TRBD2	CASSLGTSGSEETQYF	TGCGCCAGCAGCTTGGGGACTAGCGGGAGCGAAGAGACCCAGTACTTC
TRBV18	few	TRBJ1-4	-	CASSRRQTNEKLFF	TGTGCCAGCTCCCGGAGACAGACTAATGAAAAACTGTTTTTT
TRBV5-1	-	TRBJ2-1	-	CASSLYREAEQFF	TGCGCCAGCAGCTTGTATAGGGAGGCTGAGCAGTTCTTC
TRBV7-9	-	TRBJ2-5	TRBD1	CASSSGYRGRETQYF	TGTGCCAGCAGCTCGGGCTACAGGGGGAGAGAGACCCAGTACTTC
TRBV18	-	TRBJ2-7	-	CASSPQGTRIEQYF	TGTGCCAGCTCGCCTCAAGGCACCAGGATAGAGCAGTACTTC
TRBV12-3/TRBV12-4	few	TRBJ1-1	-	CASRRTAEAFF	TGTGCCAGCAGGCGGACAGCTGAAGCTTTCTTT
TRBV4-1	-	TRBJ2-5	TRBD1	CASSSLDRGRGKQETQYF	TGCGCCAGCAGCTCCCTCGACAGGGGAAGAGGCAAACAAGAGACCCAGTACTTC
TRBV5-1	few	TRBJ1-1	-	CASSLSDIGTEAFF	TGCGCCAGCAGCTTGAGTGATATTGGGACTGAAGCTTTCTTT
TRBV7-8	-	TRBJ2-6	TRBD1	CASSLDRGSSGANVLTF	TGTGCCAGCAGCTTGGACAGGGGTAGCTCTGGGGCCAACGTCCTGACTTTC
TRBV2	-	TRBJ2-5	-	CASSAQETQYF	TGTGCCAGCAGTGCCCAGGAGACCCAGTACTTC
TRBV11-2	-	TRBJ2-7	TRBD2	CASSFGVAGSKTYEQYF	TGTGCCAGCAGCTTCGGGGTAGCGGGCTCCAAAACCTACGAGCAGTACTTC
TRBV28	-	TRBJ2-7	TRBD2	CASSLMTSGSDSYEQYF	TGTGCCAGCAGTTTAATGACTAGCGGGAGTGATTCCTACGAGCAGTACTTC
TRBV6-1	-	TRBJ2-3	-	CASSEMEGNIKDTQYF	TGTGCCAGCAGTGAAATGGAGGGGAACATAAAAGATACGCAGTATTTT
TRBV24-1	-	TRBJ1-5	-	CATSEGVGPQHF	TGTGCCACCAGTGAGGGTGTAGGACCCCAGCATTTT
TRBV12-3/TRBV12-4	few	TRBJ1-2	-	CASYGVSGGYTF	TGTGCCAGCTATGGGGTGAGCGGCGGCTACACCTTC
TRBV19	-	TRBJ2-1	-	CASSIPLLSYNEQFF	TGTGCCAGTAGTATCCCCCTGCTCTCCTACAATGAGCAGTTCTTC
TRBV3-1/TRBV3-2	-	TRBJ1-3	-	CASSHQGAGNTIYF	TGTGCCAGCAGCCATCAGGGCGCGGGAAACACCATATATTTT
TRBV6-2/TRBV6-3	once	TRBJ2-7	-	CASSYSAGTYEQYF	TGTGCCAGCAGTTACTCTGCCGGTACCTACGAGCAGTACTTC
TRBV2	-	TRBJ2-5	-	CASTQGETQYF	TGTGCCAGCACCCAGGGGGAGACCCAGTACTTC
TRBV5-1	-	TRBJ2-3	TRBD1	CASSPQGAGTDTQYF	TGCGCCAGCAGCCCACAGGGGGCTGGAACAGATACGCAGTATTTT
TRBV10-3	-	TRBJ1-1	-	CAIRVTINTEAFF	TGTGCCATCAGGGTGACAATAAACACTGAAGCTTTCTTT
TRBV2	few	TRBJ2-1	-	CASSGLGRSNEQFF	TGTGCCAGCAGTGGACTAGGGAGGAGTAATGAGCAGTTCTTC
TRBV29-1	-	TRBJ2-5	TRBD1	CSAATGSLETQYF	TGCAGCGCCGCGACAGGGTCTTTGGAGACCCAGTACTTC
TRBV6-8	-	TRBJ1-2	-	CASSKFKAFGHGYTF	TGTGCCAGCAGTAAATTTAAGGCCTTTGGTCATGGCTACACCTTC
TRBV19	-	TRBJ2-1	TRBD1	CASSALTGANNEQFF	TGTGCCAGTAGTGCCCTGACAGGGGCAAACAATGAGCAGTTCTTC
TRBV6-5	-	TRBJ1-1	-	CASRQGWSMNTEAFF	TGTGCCAGCAGGCAAGGATGGAGTATGAACACTGAAGCTTTCTTT
TRBV30	once	TRBJ2-3	-	CAWSVGGVTDTQYF	TGTGCCTGGAGTGTGGGAGGAGTAACAGATACGCAGTATTTT
TRBV2	-	TRBJ2-7	TRBD2	CASSYSGSAYEQYF	TGTGCCAGCAGTTATAGCGGGAGCGCTTACGAGCAGTACTTC
TRBV19	-	TRBJ2-5	-	CASSIGGGRQETQYF	TGTGCCAGTAGTATAGGCGGAGGACGACAAGAGACCCAGTACTTC
TRBV4-1	-	TRBJ1-1	-	CASSQRQDPRMTGMNTEAFF	TGCGCCAGCAGCCAACGACAGGATCCAAGGATGACGGGGATGAACACTGAAGCTTTCTTT
TRBV5-8	-	TRBJ2-3	TRBD1	CASSSFFGTGTTDTQYF	TGTGCCAGCAGCTCCTTTTTCGGGACAGGTACAACAGATACGCAGTATTTT
TRBV18	-	TRBJ2-6	-	CASSPGVGSRGRISGANVLTF	TGTGCCAGCTCACCGGGGGTAGGTTCTCGGGGACGGATCTCTGGGGCCAACGTCCTGACTTTC
TRBV11-1	once	TRBJ1-5	-	CASSPGGNQPQHF	TGTGCCAGCAGCCCTGGCGGCAATCAGCCCCAGCATTTT
TRBV5-1	-	TRBJ2-2	-	CASSPTGARGGELFF	TGCGCCAGCAGCCCAACAGGCGCTAGAGGCGGGGAGCTGTTTTTT
TRBV6-2/TRBV6-3	-	TRBJ1-5	-	CASSYPGGGGNQPQHF	TGTGCCAGCAGTTACCCGGGAGGTGGAGGCAATCAGCCCCAGCATTTT
TRBV6-4	-	TRBJ2-3	-	CASSETGYRGDTQYF	TGTGCCAGCAGTGAAACAGGGTACCGTGGAGATACGCAGTATTTT
TRBV18	-	TRBJ2-3	-	CASSPPLDTQYF	TGTGCCAGCTCACCCCCTCTAGATACGCAGTATTTT
TRBV4-2	few	TRBJ1-1	-	CASSHQGSDTEAFF	TGTGCCAGCAGCCACCAGGGGTCCGACACTGAAGCTTTCTTT
TRBV7-3	-	TRBJ2-2	-	CASSLNGIGELFF	TGTGCCAGCAGCTTAAACGGAATCGGGGAGCTGTTTTTT
TRBV7-2	few	TRBJ1-2	-	CASSLAGWQQNYGYTF	TGTGCCAGCAGCTTAGCCGGGTGGCAGCAGAACTATGGCTACACCTTC
TRBV6-5	once	TRBJ1-6	TRBD1	CASSYDLRTGTSPLHF	TGTGCCAGCAGTTACGATCTCCGGACAGGGACTTCACCCCTCCACTTT